The 27 T cell receptor beta chains in this list originate from one sample, sequenced in a study of cytomegalovirus exposure and HLA in healthy donors. 13 Jbeta primers and 60 Vbeta primers were used for the PCR. Using immunoSEQ multiplex PCR, the repertoire was profiled, and TCRdb retains in-frame clones only, with some absent. The sample gives 90,000 to 120,000 clones, approximately 79% of which show up once; 12% to 15% is in the top ten. The sample taken for sequencing was PBMCs. The receptors stem from a woman aged 40 to 50 in good health and CMV-seropositive.

V usage is TRBV4-2 and J usage is TRBJ1-3, with 8 bases matching TRBD1. The germline CDR1 and CDR2 sequences are LGHNA and YNFKEQ. The length of the CDR3 is 15 residues. The trim removed 6 bases at V and 4 bases at J, leaving 8 bases unmatched. DNA of the CDR3: TGTGCCAGCAGTCAGGACAGGGTAGCAGGAAACACCATATATTTT. Translation gives CASSQDRVAGNTIYF.

The V gene is TRBV10-1, the J gene TRBJ1-1; 11 bases agree with TRBD1. CDR1 and CDR2 (germline): WNHNN, SYGVQD (reference sequence). The ends lost 8 bases at V and 7 bases at J; junction bases unmatched: 6. CDR3 length: 13 amino acids. This chain's CDR3 is CASSDRGRGEAFF. CDR3 sequence (DNA): TGCGCCAGCTCGGACAGGGGGCGAGGTGAAGCTTTCTTT.

The rearrangement uses TRBV6-1 and TRBJ1-4, with 10 bases that match TRBD1. Germline V gene sequence: CDR1 MNHNS, CDR2 SASEGT. The CDR3 is 14 amino acids. Trimming took 5 bases from V and 5 from J; bases not matched to a gene: 2. Here the CDR3 reads CASSRTGGNEKLFF. The CDR3 region has the DNA TGTGCCAGCAGTAGGACAGGGGGAAATGAAAAACTGTTTTTT.

The rearrangement links TRBV2 to TRBJ2-7; D is ambiguous. Trimming cost V 3 bases and J 7 bases, with 13 bases left between them. This CDR3 region has 13 residues. Germline lookup yields CDR1 SNHLY and CDR2 FYNNEI. As DNA, the CDR3 is TGTGCCAGCAGTGAGACCGAGGTTCGGGAGCAGTACTTC. Protein product: CASSETEVREQYF.

The genes are TRBV29-1 and TRBJ1-2; D is perhaps TRBD1 (5 bases). Germline V gene sequence: CDR1 SQVTM, CDR2 ANQGSEA. This CDR3 comprises 13 residues. CDR3 nucleotides: TGCAGTGGAACCAGGGAGGGAATCGATGGCTACACCTTC. Its translation is CSGTREGIDGYTF.

This clone has only a few counts. J is TRBJ1-1 and V is TRBV7-9; D is unclear. CDR1 and CDR2 (germline): SEHNR, FQNEAQ (reference sequence). The CDR3 spans 10 residues. V was cut by 5 bases and J by 8 bases, with 6 bases left in between. The CDR3 sequence: CASSELEAFF. Here the CDR3 DNA reads TGTGCCAGCAGCGAGCTCGAAGCTTTCTTT.

Written as DNA, the CDR3 is TGTGCCAGCAGCGTAGGAGATCCGGGGGGCTACGAGCAGTACTTC. Its protein is CASSVGDPGGYEQYF. V is TRBV9 and J is TRBJ2-7; TRBD2 matches 7 bases. Looked up from germline, CDR1 is SGDLS and CDR2 is YYNGEE. The V segment lost 0 bases and the J segment 3 bases; nucleotides outside the gene matches: 6. This CDR3 region has 15 residues.

The table lists this clone with a few counts. CDR3 in amino acids: CAWSLQGNQPQHF. CDR3 DNA sequence: TGTGCCTGGAGCCTACAGGGGAATCAGCCCCAGCATTTT. V gene TRBV30 combines with J gene TRBJ1-5; 7 positions agree with TRBD1. CDR1 is GTSNPN, CDR2 SVGIG, per germline (reference sequence). This CDR3 is 13 amino acids long. J lost 4 bases, V lost 3 bases, and 3 bases had no gene match.

The rearrangement joins TRBV21-1 to TRBJ1-2; the table's D call, TRBD1, has no DNA check behind it. TRBV21-1 is marked as a pseudogene. The CDR3 has 17 amino acids. The CDR3 loop reads CASSGPRGQVANYGYTF. The CDR3 coding sequence is TGTGCCAGCAGCGGACCGAGGGGACAGGTTGCTAACTATGGCTACACCTTC.

This clone was counted once. J is TRBJ1-2 and V is TRBV5-5, with TRBD1 matching over 10 bases. The J segment lost 7 bases and the V segment lost 2 bases, leaving 5 bases of the junction unmatched. Germline CDR1 is SGHKS and CDR2 is YYEKEE (reference sequence). The CDR3 totals 14 residues. The chain's CDR3 is CASSFSGQGFGYTF. As DNA, the CDR3 is TGTGCCAGCAGCTTCTCGGGACAGGGGTTTGGCTACACCTTC.

Only one count was recorded for this clone. The chain recombines TRBV6-5 with TRBJ2-5; D might be TRBD2 (6 bases). The germline V gene has CDR1 MNHEY and CDR2 SVGAGI. Trimming took off 6 bases at V and 3 bases at J, with 17 bases between the two ends. The CDR3 sequence is 15 residues long. CDR3 amino acids: CASSHRDLGKETQYF. CDR3 coding DNA: TGTGCCAGCAGCCACCGGGACTTGGGGAAAGAGACCCAGTACTTC.

In the case of this clone: Given the absence of the conserved phenylalanine or tryptophan at the CDR3 end, a read error is likely. The rearrangement links TRBV30 to TRBJ1-1; 7 bases map to TRBD1. Germline assignment: CDR1 GTSNPN and CDR2 SVGIG (reference sequence). With V trimmed by 0 bases and J by 6 bases, 7 bases remained unmatched. The CDR3 extends over 14 amino acids. The chain's CDR3 is CAWSVKGARSEAFL. In DNA form, the CDR3 reads TGTGCCTGGAGTGTTAAGGGGGCGCGCTCTGAAGCTTTCTTG.

V and J are TRBV11-2 and TRBJ2-5; D gene unclear. The V gene's germline CDR1 is SGHAT and CDR2 FQNNGV. Trimming cost V 1 base and J 4 bases, with 7 bases left between them. The CDR3 consists of 13 residues. The CDR3, as DNA: TGTGCCAGCAGCTTAGCACTCACAGAGACCCAGTACTTC. Translated, it gives CASSLALTETQYF.

A few counts support this clone. V usage is TRBV6-1 and J usage is TRBJ2-6; 10 bases agree with TRBD2. Trimming removed 4 bases from V and 0 bases from J; junction bases left unmatched: 3. CDR1 and CDR2 from the germline V gene are MNHNS and SASEGT. The CDR3 is 17 amino acids. The CDR3 coding sequence is TGTGCCAGCAGTGGGACTAGCGGAATCTCTGGGGCCAACGTCCTGACTTTC. Residues: CASSGTSGISGANVLTF.

The V call is TRBV6-5, the J call TRBJ1-6; unclear D gene. CDR1 and CDR2 (germline): MNHEY, SVGAGI. V lost 6 bases, J lost 7 bases, and 16 bases lay in between. This CDR3 region has 15 residues. The chain's CDR3 is CASSLPREANSPLHF. CDR3 nucleotide sequence: TGTGCCAGCAGCCTCCCCCGGGAAGCGAATTCACCCCTCCACTTT.

This chain links TRBV4-3 with TRBJ1-3; D gene uncertain. Trimming shortened V by 1 base and J by 0 bases, and 7 bases separated the two germline ends. The CDR3 consists of 15 residues. Germline CDR1 reads LGHNA; CDR2 reads YSLEER. The CDR3 nucleotides read TGCGCCAGCAGCCAAGCAGCGAGCTCTGGAAACACCATATATTTT. Protein sequence: CASSQAASSGNTIYF.

The chain joins TRBV6-1 to TRBJ1-1; D is possibly TRBD1 (5 bases). In germline, CDR1 is MNHNS, CDR2 SASEGT. The length of the CDR3 is 13 residues. V lost 8 bases, J lost 3 bases, and 13 bases lay in between. The CDR3 sequence is CASARGRDTEAFF. CDR3 in DNA: TGTGCCAGCGCCCGGGGGAGGGACACTGAAGCTTTCTTT.

The V gene is TRBV6-5, the J gene TRBJ2-7; 9 nucleotides line up with TRBD1. Germline trimming cut 0 bases from V and 6 bases from J; bases unmatched to any gene: 9. The CDR3 is 16 amino acids. Germline V gene sequence: CDR1 MNHEY, CDR2 SVGAGI. Here the CDR3 DNA reads TGTGCCAGCAGTTACTCTTCGACAGGGGGGATGACCGAGCAGTACTTC. It yields the protein CASSYSSTGGMTEQYF.

The chain couples TRBV5-1 to TRBJ2-7; TRBD2 aligns across 8 bases. The CDR3 consists of 17 residues. Germline V gene sequence: CDR1 SGHRS, CDR2 YFSETQ. The junction had 11 bases not matched to a gene; V was cut back by 3 bases and J by 0 bases. CDR3 sequence (DNA): TGCGCCAGCAGCTCCAGGCGGGGGGCCGGTAGCTCCTACGAGCAGTACTTC. This codes for CASSSRRGAGSSYEQYF.

V usage is TRBV10-1 and J usage is TRBJ1-2, with TRBD1 as a possible D gene (5 bases). V was trimmed by 6 bases and J by 0 bases, leaving 5 bases between them. Germline V gene lookup returns CDR1 WNHNN and CDR2 SYGVQD (reference sequence). The CDR3 extends over 12 amino acids. The CDR3 bases are TGCGCCAGCAGGACAGCTAACTATGGCTACACCTTC. Translation gives CASRTANYGYTF.

This clone was recorded only once. V and J are TRBV7-2 and TRBJ1-6; TRBD1 matches at 7 bases. V dropped 4 bases and J dropped 4; count of bases not matched to a gene: 1. Looked up from germline, CDR1 is SGHTA and CDR2 is FQGNSA. This CDR3 has 14 residues. CDR3 nucleotide sequence: TGTGCCAGCAGCTGGGGACAGTATAATTCACCCCTCCACTTT. Translated, it gives CASSWGQYNSPLHF.

The chain's CDR3 is CASSADTQEAFF. In nucleotides, the CDR3 is TGTGCCAGCAGTGCGGACACGCAAGAAGCTTTCTTT. This chain connects TRBV2 to TRBJ1-1, with a possible D match to TRBD1 (5 bases). Trimming took off 4 bases at V and 8 bases at J, with 11 bases between the two ends. In germline, CDR1 is SNHLY, CDR2 FYNNEI. CDR3 length: 12 residues.

V usage is TRBV5-4 and J usage is TRBJ2-5; possibly TRBD2 for D (6 bases). In germline, CDR1 is SGHNT, CDR2 YYREEE (reference sequence). V gave up 4 bases and J gave up 5 bases, with 12 bases separating them. There are 13 residues in the CDR3. CDR3 nucleotide sequence: TGTGCCAGCAGCGTCAGGGAGGTGGAGACCCAGTACTTC. This translates into CASSVREVETQYF.

V gene TRBV29-1 combines with J gene TRBJ2-3; 8 bases agree with TRBD2. Germline V lookup: CDR1 SQVTM, CDR2 ANQGSEA. CDR3 size: 14 residues. The J segment lost 2 bases and the V segment lost 5 bases, leaving 6 bases of the junction unmatched. The CDR3 sequence is CSVILADATDTQYF. The DNA for the CDR3 is TGCAGCGTTATACTAGCGGACGCCACAGATACGCAGTATTTT.

This chain links TRBV6-5 with TRBJ1-4, with D perhaps matching TRBD1 (6 bases). This CDR3 is 15 amino acids long. CDR1 is MNHEY and CDR2 is SVGAGI in the germline V gene. V shed 6 bases and J shed 2 bases, with 13 bases lying between them. The CDR3 is CASSYQQGTNEKLFF. The CDR3 nucleotides are TGTGCCAGCAGCTACCAACAGGGCACTAATGAAAAACTGTTTTTT.

V gene TRBV5-1 combines with J gene TRBJ1-1, with TRBD1 as a possible D gene (6 bases). This CDR3 contains 16 residues. The germline V gene encodes CDR1 SGHRS and CDR2 YFSETQ. The V end was cut by 0 bases, the J end by 4 bases, with 16 bases between. CDR3 nucleotides: TGCGCCAGCAGCTTGGGTGGGACAATCTTTGGCACTGAAGCTTTCTTT. This codes for CASSLGGTIFGTEAFF.

CDR3 DNA sequence: TGCGCCAGCAGCTTTCGGGACACATCCTACGAGCAGTACTTC. Residues: CASSFRDTSYEQYF. The gene calls are TRBV5-1 and TRBJ2-7; perhaps TRBD1 as D (6 bases). Germline CDR1 and CDR2: SGHRS and YFSETQ. With 2 bases removed from V and 1 base from J, the gap between germline ends came to 10 bases. There are 14 residues in the CDR3.